This paragraph reports one T cell receptor (beta chain). Per the germline V gene, CDR1 is LNHNV and CDR2 is YYDKDF (reference sequence). V trimming: 7 bases; J trimming: 5 bases; junction bases outside the gene matches: 13. The CDR3 loop spans 18 amino acids. Sequenced by immunoSEQ multiplex PCR; TCRdb stores in-frame clones only, minus some. The sample consists of around 50,000 clones, around 87% of them appearing once. This sample was included in a study of T cell changes during pregnancy in multiple sclerosis. The TCR comes from a female donor with multiple sclerosis, enrolled in a pregnancy study. The sequences come from CD8+ T cells from peripheral blood mononuclear cells, collected in the second trimester of pregnancy. J is TRBJ2-2 and V is TRBV15; TRBD2 agrees at 13 bases. CDR3 sequence reads: CATKGPGTSGAGTGELFF. Here the CDR3 DNA reads TGTGCCACCAAGGGGCCAGGGACTAGCGGGGCCGGAACCGGGGAGCTGTTTTTT.